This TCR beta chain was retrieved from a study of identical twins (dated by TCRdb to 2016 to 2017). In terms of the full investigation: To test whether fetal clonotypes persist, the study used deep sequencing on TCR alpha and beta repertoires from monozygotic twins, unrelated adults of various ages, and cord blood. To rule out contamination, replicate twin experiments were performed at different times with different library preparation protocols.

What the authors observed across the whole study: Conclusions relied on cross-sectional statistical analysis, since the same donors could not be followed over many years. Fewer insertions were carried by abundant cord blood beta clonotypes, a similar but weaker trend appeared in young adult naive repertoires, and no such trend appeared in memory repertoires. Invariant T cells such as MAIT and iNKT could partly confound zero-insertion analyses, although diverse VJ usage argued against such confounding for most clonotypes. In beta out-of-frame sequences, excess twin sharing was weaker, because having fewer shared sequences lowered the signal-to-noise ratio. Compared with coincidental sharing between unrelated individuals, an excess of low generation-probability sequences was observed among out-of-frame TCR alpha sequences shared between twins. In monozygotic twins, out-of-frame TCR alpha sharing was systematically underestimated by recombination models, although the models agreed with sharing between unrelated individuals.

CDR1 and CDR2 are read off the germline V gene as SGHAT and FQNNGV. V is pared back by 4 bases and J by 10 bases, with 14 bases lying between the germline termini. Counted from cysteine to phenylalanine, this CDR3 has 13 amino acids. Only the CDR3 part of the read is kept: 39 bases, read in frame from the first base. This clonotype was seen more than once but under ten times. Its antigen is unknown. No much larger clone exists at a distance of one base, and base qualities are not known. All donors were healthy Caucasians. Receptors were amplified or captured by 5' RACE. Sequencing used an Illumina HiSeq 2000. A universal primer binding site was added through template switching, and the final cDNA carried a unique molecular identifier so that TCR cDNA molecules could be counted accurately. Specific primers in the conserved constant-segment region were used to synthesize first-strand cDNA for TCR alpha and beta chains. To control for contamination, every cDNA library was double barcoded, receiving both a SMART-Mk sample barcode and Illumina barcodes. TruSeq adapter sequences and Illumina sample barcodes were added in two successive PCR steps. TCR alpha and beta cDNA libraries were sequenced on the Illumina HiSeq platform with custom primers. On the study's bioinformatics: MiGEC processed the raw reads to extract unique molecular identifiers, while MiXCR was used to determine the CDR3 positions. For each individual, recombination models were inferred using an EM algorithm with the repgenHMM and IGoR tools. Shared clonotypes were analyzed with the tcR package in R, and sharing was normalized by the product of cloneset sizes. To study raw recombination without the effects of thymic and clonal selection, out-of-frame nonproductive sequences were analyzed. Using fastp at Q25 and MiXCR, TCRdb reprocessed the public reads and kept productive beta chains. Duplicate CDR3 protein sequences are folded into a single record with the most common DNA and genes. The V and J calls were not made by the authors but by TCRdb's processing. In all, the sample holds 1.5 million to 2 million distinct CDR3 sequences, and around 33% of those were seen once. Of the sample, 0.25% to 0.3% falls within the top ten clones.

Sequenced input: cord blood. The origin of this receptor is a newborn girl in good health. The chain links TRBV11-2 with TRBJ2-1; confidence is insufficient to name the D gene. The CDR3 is CASSWARLYEQFF. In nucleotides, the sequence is TGTGCCAGCAGCTGGGCTAGGCTGTACGAGCAGTTCTTC. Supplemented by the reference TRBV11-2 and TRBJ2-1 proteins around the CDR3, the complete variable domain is EAGVAQSPRYKIIEKRQSVAFWCNPISGHATLYWYQQILGQGPKLLIQFQNNGVVDDSQLPKDRFSAERLKGVDSTLKIQPAKLEDSAVYLCASSWARLYEQFFGPGTRLTVL.